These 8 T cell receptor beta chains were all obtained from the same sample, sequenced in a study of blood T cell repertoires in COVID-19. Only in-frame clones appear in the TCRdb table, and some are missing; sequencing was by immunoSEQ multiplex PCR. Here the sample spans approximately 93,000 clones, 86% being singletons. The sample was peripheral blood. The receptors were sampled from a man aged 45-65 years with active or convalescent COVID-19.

The CDR3 DNA reads as TGTGCCACACACAAGACTAGCGGGAACTACAATGAGCAGTTCTTC. Its translation is CATHKTSGNYNEQFF. This rearrangement joins TRBV28 to TRBJ2-1; 11 bases are shared with TRBD2. Trimming cost V 10 bases and J 3 bases; bases outside gene matches: 8. This CDR3 contains 15 residues. Per the germline V gene, CDR1 is MDHEN and CDR2 is SYDVKM.

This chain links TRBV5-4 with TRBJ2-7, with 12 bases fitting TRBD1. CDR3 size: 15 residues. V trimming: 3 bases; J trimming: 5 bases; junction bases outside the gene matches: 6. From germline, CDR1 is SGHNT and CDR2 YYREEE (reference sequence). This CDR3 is CASSSGGTGGHEQYF. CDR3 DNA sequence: TGTGCCAGCAGCTCCGGCGGGACAGGGGGCCACGAGCAGTACTTC.

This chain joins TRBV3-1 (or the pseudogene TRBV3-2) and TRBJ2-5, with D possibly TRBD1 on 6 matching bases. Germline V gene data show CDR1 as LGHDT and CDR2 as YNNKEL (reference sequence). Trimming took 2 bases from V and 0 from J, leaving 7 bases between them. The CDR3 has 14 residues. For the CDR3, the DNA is TGTGCCAGCAGCCAAACAGGGAACCAAGAGACCCAGTACTTC. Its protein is CASSQTGNQETQYF.

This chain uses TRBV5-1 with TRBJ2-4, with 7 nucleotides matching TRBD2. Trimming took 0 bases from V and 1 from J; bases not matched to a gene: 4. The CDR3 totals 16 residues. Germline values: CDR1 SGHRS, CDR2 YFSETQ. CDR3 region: CASSLDLAVAKNIQYF. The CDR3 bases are TGCGCCAGCAGCTTGGACCTAGCGGTGGCCAAAAACATTCAGTACTTC.

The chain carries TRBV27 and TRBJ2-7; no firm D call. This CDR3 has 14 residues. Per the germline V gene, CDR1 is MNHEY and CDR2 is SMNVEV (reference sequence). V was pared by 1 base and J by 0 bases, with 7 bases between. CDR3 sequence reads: CASSLYRDSYEQYF. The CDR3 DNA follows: TGTGCCAGCAGTTTATACAGAGACTCCTACGAGCAGTACTTC.

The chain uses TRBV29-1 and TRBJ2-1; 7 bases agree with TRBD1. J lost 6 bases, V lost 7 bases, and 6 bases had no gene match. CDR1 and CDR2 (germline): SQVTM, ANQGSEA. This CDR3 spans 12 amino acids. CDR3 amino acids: CSASRDSNEQFF. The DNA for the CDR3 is TGCAGCGCATCCAGGGACAGCAATGAGCAGTTCTTC.

The CDR3 DNA reads TGTGCCAGCGGCGACAGGGGGATACATTCACCCCTCCACTTT. It codes for CASGDRGIHSPLHF. The rearrangement joins TRBV28 to TRBJ1-6, with TRBD1 matching over 9 bases. CDR3 length equals 14 residues. J gave up 8 bases and V 8 bases, and 7 bases lay outside the gene matches. The germline V gene has CDR1 MDHEN and CDR2 SYDVKM. Based on the CDR3 plus reference TRBV28 and TRBJ1-6, the full variable domain is DVKVTQSSRYLVKRTGEKVFLECVQDMDHENMFWYRQDPGLGLRLIYFSYDVKMKEKGDIPEGYSVSREKKERFSLILESASTNQTSMYLCASGDRGIHSPLHFGNGTRLTVT.

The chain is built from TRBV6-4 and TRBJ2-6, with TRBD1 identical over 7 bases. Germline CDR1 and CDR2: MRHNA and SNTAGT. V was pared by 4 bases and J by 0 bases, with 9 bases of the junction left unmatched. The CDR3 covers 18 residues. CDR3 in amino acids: CASSGDRDRGSGANVLTF. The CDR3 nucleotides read TGTGCCAGCAGTGGGGACCGGGACAGAGGCTCTGGGGCCAACGTCCTGACTTTC.